This passage covers 16 T cell receptor beta chains from one sample sequenced in a study of blood T cell repertoires in COVID-19 (dated by TCRdb to about 2020). The library was made by the immunoSEQ multiplex PCR assay. TCRdb mirrors the immuneACCESS table, restricted to in-frame sequences. Some clones are absent from its copies; in checked studies, under half trace to an unresolved V gene, and the reason for the others is unknown. The sample table contains a few hundred thousand clones; only one count was recorded for roughly nine tenths of them. The top ten constitute roughly 0.9% of the sample. The material sequenced was PBMCs or T cells enriched from blood (not recorded which). All receptors come from a woman in her 40s who had been exposed to COVID-19.

The rearrangement links TRBV5-5 to TRBJ2-5; D gene unclear. The CDR3 consists of 12 residues. Trimming took 8 bases from V and 5 from J, leaving 13 bases between them. Looked up from germline, CDR1 is SGHKS and CDR2 is YYEKEE (reference sequence). The CDR3 protein is CASQYSQETQYF. CDR3 DNA sequence: TGTGCCAGTCAGTATAGCCAGGAGACCCAGTACTTC.

The chain has TRBV4-1 and TRBJ1-1; a possible D gene is TRBD1 (5 bases). The V and J ends lost 1 base and 2 bases respectively, with 11 bases between them. From germline, CDR1 is MGHRA and CDR2 YSYEKL. CDR3 length: 15 amino acids. This chain's CDR3 is CASSQGLQGNTEAFF. The CDR3 DNA is TGCGCCAGCAGCCAAGGTTTGCAGGGCAACACTGAAGCTTTCTTT.

The chain uses TRBV12-5 and TRBJ2-2, with 12 bases lining up with TRBD1. The CDR3 extends over 17 amino acids. Germline V gene data show CDR1 as LGHNT and CDR2 as FRNRAP. The junction had 7 bases not matched to a gene; V was cut back by 1 base and J by 7 bases. The CDR3 here is CASGLAGTGGINGELFF. The DNA of the CDR3 is TGTGCTAGTGGTTTGGCCGGGACAGGGGGCATAAACGGGGAGCTGTTTTTT.

The rearrangement uses TRBV6-7 and TRBJ1-1, with 7 bases aligning to TRBD1. TRBV6-7 is filed as an ORF, its function uncertain. The CDR3 extends over 14 amino acids. V trimming: 6 bases; J trimming: 6 bases; junction bases outside the gene matches: 10. The CDR3 DNA reads TGTGCCAGCAGGTTTTCAGGGGGGTTGTCTGAAGCTTTCTTT. Its protein product is CASRFSGGLSEAFF.

The chain couples TRBV10-2 to TRBJ2-1; 8 bases line up with TRBD2. Unmatched junction bases numbered 10, after V lost 2 bases and J lost 7 bases. Germline CDR1 and CDR2: WSHSY and SAAADI. CDR3 length: 16 residues. The CDR3: CASSEGRRGGRNEQFF. CDR3 nucleotide sequence: TGCGCCAGCAGTGAGGGGAGACGGGGGGGCAGGAATGAGCAGTTCTTC.

This rearrangement joins TRBV30 to TRBJ2-7, with 14 bases fitting TRBD2. The V gene's germline CDR1 is GTSNPN and CDR2 SVGIG (reference sequence). The CDR3 is 17 amino acids. Unmatched junction bases numbered 15, after V lost 6 bases and J lost 5 bases. CDR3 sequence reads: CACFFRGLAGVFDEQYF. Written as DNA, the CDR3 is TGTGCCTGCTTCTTTAGGGGACTAGCGGGAGTGTTCGACGAGCAGTACTTC. The full variable domain, completed using reference TRBV30 and TRBJ2-7, is SQTIHQWPATLVQPVGSPLSLECTVEGTSNPNLYWYRQAAGRGLQLLFYSVGIGQISSEVPQNLSASRPQDRQFILSSKKLLLSDSGFYLCACFFRGLAGVFDEQYFGPGTRLTVT.

CDR3 DNA: TGTGCCAGCAGGTCTAGCGGGGGGACCACAGATACGCAGTATTTT. This translates into CASRSSGGTTDTQYF. The chain couples TRBV6-5 to TRBJ2-3; 11 nucleotides line up with TRBD2. The V and J ends lost 6 bases and 2 bases, in that order; junction bases with no gene match: 4. The CDR3 totals 15 residues. Germline loops: CDR1 MNHEY, CDR2 SVGAGI.

The V gene is TRBV18, the J gene TRBJ1-1; D unresolved. Trimming cost V 4 bases and J 4 bases, with 13 bases left between them. Germline lookup yields CDR1 KGHSH and CDR2 LQKENI. The CDR3 is 14 residues long. CDR3: CASSLPSGSTEAFF. The CDR3 DNA reads TGTGCCAGCTCACTCCCGAGTGGGAGCACTGAAGCTTTCTTT. The full variable domain, completed using reference TRBV18 and TRBJ1-1, is NAGVMQNPRHLVRRRGQEARLRCSPMKGHSHVYWYRQLPEEGLKFMVYLQKENIIDESGMPKERFSAEFPKEGPSILRIQQVVRGDSAAYFCASSLPSGSTEAFFGQGTRLTVV.

V and J are TRBV11-3 and TRBJ2-1; 14 bases match TRBD2. This CDR3 comprises 17 residues. Trimming at V came to 1 base and at J to 9 bases, leaving 8 bases not matched to a gene. Looked up from germline, CDR1 is SGHNT and CDR2 is YENEEA. In nucleotides, the CDR3 is TGTGCCAGCAGCTTAGGACTAGCGGGAGGGTCGGGGGGTGAGCAGTTCTTC. Its protein product is CASSLGLAGGSGGEQFF.

The rearrangement links TRBV11-3 to TRBJ1-4; a possible D gene is TRBD1 (6 bases). This CDR3 spans 16 amino acids. In germline, CDR1 is SGHNT, CDR2 YENEEA. V dropped 5 bases and J dropped 5 bases, with 18 bases sitting between them. The CDR3 spells CASSKSRGRGNEKLFF. In nucleotides, the CDR3 is TGTGCCAGCAGCAAATCCAGGGGAAGGGGGAATGAAAAACTGTTTTTT.

This sequence joins TRBV19 and TRBJ2-1, with D possibly being TRBD1 (5 bases). Looked up from germline, CDR1 is LNHDA and CDR2 is SQIVND (reference sequence). The length of the CDR3 is 14 residues. V gave up 3 bases and J gave up 10 bases, with 16 bases separating them. Here the CDR3 DNA reads TGTGCCAGTAGTATCGTGTTTTCATCAGGGGAGCAGTTCTTC. Amino acids: CASSIVFSSGEQFF.

The chain carries TRBV18 and TRBJ1-1, with TRBD1 identical over 7 bases. This CDR3 has 15 residues. CDR1 is KGHSH, CDR2 LQKENI, per germline. Trimming took 2 bases from V and 5 from J; bases not matched to a gene: 8. The CDR3 is CASSPVRQGDTEAFF. CDR3 bases: TGTGCCAGCTCACCAGTCCGACAGGGTGATACTGAAGCTTTCTTT.

This chain uses TRBV2 with TRBJ2-1, with 10 bases aligning to TRBD1. This CDR3 is 13 amino acids long. CDR1 is SNHLY and CDR2 is FYNNEI in the germline V gene. Trimming cost V 11 bases and J 7 bases; bases outside gene matches: 8. The CDR3 DNA sequence: TGTGCCGGCATTAGGGACAGGGGTAATGAGCAGTTCTTC. Its translation: CAGIRDRGNEQFF.

The chain employs TRBV6-6 and TRBJ1-6; D unclear. The CDR3 runs to 14 residues. Looked up from germline, CDR1 is MNHNY and CDR2 is SVGAGI (reference sequence). Trimming pared 5 bases from V and 7 bases from J, leaving 12 bases between. The CDR3 DNA sequence: TGTGCCAGCAGTCAAGCGGGAGGAAATTCACCCCTCCACTTT. It translates to CASSQAGGNSPLHF.

The chain recombines TRBV5-1 with TRBJ2-7; maybe TRBD2 (6 bases). V shed 2 bases and J shed 3 bases, with 12 bases lying between them. The CDR3 covers 14 residues. The germline CDR1 and CDR2 sequences are SGHRS and YFSETQ. The CDR3 DNA reads TGCGCCAGCAGCTTATCGGTGGGGGGCTACGAGCAGTACTTC. Translating gives CASSLSVGGYEQYF.

The chain employs TRBV6-5 and TRBJ2-2, with D tentatively TRBD1 (6 bases). The V gene lost 5 bases and the J gene lost 5 bases, with 9 bases spanning the gap. The germline gives CDR1 MNHEY, CDR2 SVGAGI. The CDR3 sequence is 13 residues long. CDR3 nucleotide sequence: TGTGCCAGCAGTAATACAGGGACCGGGGAGCTGTTTTTT. Translating it yields CASSNTGTGELFF.